These T cell receptor beta chains were read from a single sample in a study of T cells after posttransplantation cyclophosphamide. TCRdb's table, derived via immunoSEQ multiplex PCR, lists solely in-frame clones and lacks some. This sample has some 53,000 clones, with about 86% found just once. Sequenced: PBMCs. Receptors were obtained from a man aged 30 to 39 with a blood cancer, CMV-positive, and with a related stem cell donor. The conserved cysteine and the conserved F or W are not part of the CDR3 here. A D gene is named only where the DNA matches it firmly.

V gene	D gene	J gene	CDR3 protein
TRBV11-2	TRBD2	TRBJ2-1	ASSFRLAGVYRNEQF
TRBV13	TRBD2	TRBJ2-7	ASSGVAGSEQY
TRBV28	NA	TRBJ2-1	ASSSLTRRSEQF
TRBV2	NA	TRBJ2-7	ASSSLSRSGGQY
TRBV2	TRBD1	TRBJ2-5	ASASDRIATQY
TRBV5-3	NA	TRBJ2-3	ARSPHTDTQY
TRBV27	NA	TRBJ2-1	ASSKAGPPSNEQF
TRBV2	NA	TRBJ2-4	ASTTAPGNIQY
TRBV7-9	TRBD1	TRBJ2-7	ASEGQGAYEQY
TRBV5-6	TRBD1	TRBJ2-1	ASSPEWTGGYNEQF
TRBV7-9	TRBD1	TRBJ1-2	ASSSRRGLWGYT
TRBV10-3	TRBD1	TRBJ2-7	AISGQGAYEQY
TRBV6-5	TRBD2	TRBJ2-7	ASSYLSSGRYEQY
TRBV5-1	NA	TRBJ2-3	ASSPRGGADTQY
TRBV6-1	NA	TRBJ2-5	ASSIRGTETQY
TRBV29-1	TRBD1	TRBJ1-4	SGGGQNEKLF
TRBV2	TRBD2	TRBJ2-6	ASIRDVAGGHSGANVLT
TRBV27	NA	TRBJ2-5	ASSLGAGFSRETQY
TRBV7-2	TRBD1	TRBJ2-1	ASSFAGTGSYNEQF
TRBV7-6	NA	TRBJ1-2	ASSLASAGHYGYT
TRBV7-2	NA	TRBJ2-7	ASSFGFGGISSYEQY
TRBV6-6	TRBD2	TRBJ2-2	ASLAGGNTGELF
TRBV19	TRBD1	TRBJ2-7	ASSIAEGGTIYEQY
TRBV5-1	TRBD2	TRBJ2-1	ASQISSGNYNEQF
TRBV2	NA	TRBJ1-1	ASRERGTEAF
TRBV11-2	TRBD2	TRBJ2-5	ASSLSSGGKETQY
TRBV5-1	NA	TRBJ1-5	ASSLGGVAGQPQH
TRBV7-2	NA	TRBJ2-1	ASSRSFQGSFEQF
TRBV5-1	TRBD1	TRBJ2-7	ASSFHSRGGQGYEQY
TRBV2	TRBD1	TRBJ2-7	ASFAGGVYEQY
TRBV9	TRBD2	TRBJ2-7	ASSPPGLDNYEQY
TRBV6-1	TRBD1	TRBJ1-2	ASRERDRGNYGYT
TRBV11-3	NA	TRBJ1-1	ASSLFPSMNTEAF
TRBV4-1	NA	TRBJ2-1	ASSGGFNEQF
TRBV7-8	NA	TRBJ1-1	ASSDQVNTEAF
TRBV7-2	TRBD1	TRBJ1-2	ASSLDRGNYGYT
TRBV7-6	NA	TRBJ2-2	ASSLRNTGELF
TRBV2	TRBD2	TRBJ2-1	ASKGLAGVNNEQF
TRBV7-2	TRBD1	TRBJ2-7	ASSHQFDRVHEQY